This entry is about one TCR beta chain. Its cognate antigen is unknown. Sequenced by immunoSEQ multiplex PCR; TCRdb stores in-frame clones only, minus some. The sample carries 100,000 to 150,000 clones, roughly 86% recorded once. This specimen belongs to a study of T cell responses to AZD1222 COVID-19 vaccine. Study-wide results and caveats: Two AZD1222 doses significantly raised spike-specific TCR breadth and depth over controls. At 160-218 and 743-854, vaccine-associated CD4 TCRs were dominant, and they spanned spike. Baseline seropositivity characterized only six AZD1222 recipients. Sampling that yielded the repertoires occurred only after the peak T cell response.

Trimming removed 5 bases at V and 5 bases at J, with 17 bases between. This CDR3 is built from 15 residues. Germline V gives CDR1 SGHRS, CDR2 YFSETQ. The genes are TRBV5-1 and TRBJ2-1; D call uncertain. Sample: peripheral blood, taken on day 0 of AZD1222 vaccination. This sequence was found in an adult in good health. The CDR3 coding sequence is TGCGCCAGCAGTCCCTTGACTGGGCTTGACAATGAGCAGTTCTTC. Residues: CASSPLTGLDNEQFF.